Sequencing of this TCR beta chain was carried out in a study of shared clonotypes between healthy human individuals. Study at large: The plates for each donor numbered three CD4 naive, three CD4 memory, two CD8 naive and one CD8 memory.

Every contributor of samples was a Caucasian grown-up residing in Nashville, Tennessee. This clone was counted a few times. Its antigen remains unidentified. The authors distributed each subset's genomic DNA evenly over several immunoSEQ plates. TCRdb keeps only in-frame clones here, not all; method: immunoSEQ multiplex PCR. The sample records about 680,000 clones, 55% to 85% being singletons. General study results and limits: Some clonotypes were shared by all four sorted-subset donors, while others were not shared. The non-shared ones had lower generation probabilities than the shared ones.

The TCR was taken from a woman in her thirties in good health. The sequencing input was memory CD4+ T cells sorted from blood. The subset was: CD45RA-negative fraction.

The CDR3 DNA is TGTGCCAGCAGTCAAACCTCCGGGGGAACCTATGGCTACACCTTC. Translated: CASSQTSGGTYGYTF. The V gene is TRBV28, the J gene TRBJ1-2; a possible D gene is TRBD1 (5 bases). The CDR3 has 15 residues. V was clipped by 5 bases and J by 4 bases, with 17 bases between them. The germline CDR1 and CDR2 sequences are MDHEN and SYDVKM.